A single sample gave rise to the 18 T cell receptor beta chains below, sequenced in a study of T-cell memory formation after mild COVID-19. TCRdb passed the 5' RACE reads through MiXCR, listing each CDR3 protein once. The top ten hold more than 9% of the sample, which has approximately 480,000 distinct CDR3 sequences, 15% to 20% seen once. The specimen sequenced was PBMCs or a T cell subset sorted from them (not recorded which). The receptors here all came from an adult woman who had mild COVID-19 (a few samples of this study predate the infection). Cell type and time point are not known.

V gene TRBV12-3 or TRBV12-4 combines with J gene TRBJ2-7; D might be TRBD1 or TRBD2, each matching 7 bases. V dropped 6 bases and J dropped 12 bases, with 21 bases sitting between them. This CDR3 has 13 residues. The CDR3 region has the DNA TGTGCCAGCAGCCAGGGGGGGCGGAAGGAACTGTACTTC. It codes for CASSQGGRKELYF.

This clonotype has only a few counts. The chain uses TRBV12-5 and TRBJ2-7; D is undetermined. The germline V and J ends were trimmed by 0 bases and 0 bases, with 6 bases remaining between them. This CDR3 has 14 residues. CDR1 is LGHNT and CDR2 is FRNRAP in the germline V gene. This CDR3 reads CASGLVPRSYEQYF. Written as DNA, the CDR3 is TGTGCTAGTGGTTTGGTACCCCGCTCCTACGAGCAGTACTTC.

This clonotype was counted a few times. This chain joins TRBV7-9 and TRBJ2-3; no definite D call. This CDR3 is built from 15 residues. Germline CDR1 reads SEHNR; CDR2 reads FQNEAQ (reference sequence). Between the trimmed V and J ends, which lost 4 bases and 1 base, there was a span of 12 bases. CDR3 in DNA: TGTGCCAGCAGCTCCGGCGGTGGGCGCACAGATACGCAGTATTTT. Translating gives CASSSGGGRTDTQYF.

The chain is built from TRBV7-2 and TRBJ2-7, with 14 bases that match TRBD2. The germline CDR1 and CDR2 sequences are SGHTA and FQGNSA. The CDR3 length is 17 residues. Germline trimming cut 4 bases from V and 6 bases from J; bases unmatched to any gene: 11. CDR3 nucleotides: TGTGCCAGCAGCTCGTCCCCCCGGACTAGCGGGAGGATCGAGCAGTACTTC. It specifies CASSSSPRTSGRIEQYF.

V is TRBV7-2 and J is TRBJ2-1; D is perhaps TRBD2 (6 bases). In germline, CDR1 is SGHTA, CDR2 FQGNSA. With 2 bases removed from V and 0 bases from J, the gap between germline ends came to 20 bases. The CDR3 is made up of 19 amino acids. The CDR3 spells CASSLNPPRELSSYNEQFF. For the CDR3, the DNA is TGTGCCAGCAGCTTAAATCCCCCCCGGGAGCTAAGCTCCTACAATGAGCAGTTCTTC.

This clonotype was seen more than once but under ten times. The CDR3 is CSAKLAYEQFF. In DNA, the CDR3 is TGCAGTGCTAAACTAGCGTATGAGCAGTTCTTC. V and J are TRBV20-1 and TRBJ2-1, with TRBD2 matching over 7 bases. The CDR3 is made up of 11 amino acids. The germline gives CDR1 DFQATT, CDR2 SNEGSKA (reference sequence). With 4 bases clipped from V and 8 bases from J, the junction kept 2 bases outside the gene matches.

A few counts support this clonotype. The chain employs TRBV5-1 and TRBJ2-3; TRBD1 agrees at 8 bases. V was clipped by 6 bases and J by 4 bases; unmatched bases: 19. CDR1 SGHRS and CDR2 YFSETQ come from the germline V gene. There are 18 residues in the CDR3. CDR3 bases: TGCGCCAGCACCACCGTGGGGACCCAGGGGGCAAAGTCAGATACGCAGTATTTT. It is translated as CASTTVGTQGAKSDTQYF. Based on the CDR3 plus reference TRBV5-1 and TRBJ2-3, the full variable domain is KAGVTQTPRYLIKTRGQQVTLSCSPISGHRSVSWYQQTPGQGLQFLFEYFSETQRNKGNFPGRFSGRQFSNSRSEMNVSTLELGDSALYLCASTTVGTQGAKSDTQYFGPGTRLTVL.

This clonotype occurred a few times. The CDR3: CSVEGGISYNEQFF. The DNA of the CDR3 is TGCAGCGTTGAAGGCGGGATATCCTACAATGAGCAGTTCTTC. The rearrangement uses TRBV29-1 and TRBJ2-1; a possible D gene is TRBD2 (6 bases). V gave up 1 base and J gave up 1 base, with 8 bases separating them. Germline V lookup: CDR1 SQVTM, CDR2 ANQGSEA. CDR3 size: 14 residues.

This clonotype was observed a handful of times. V and J are TRBV2 and TRBJ2-2; TRBD2 is a possible D gene (6 bases). V dropped 2 bases and J dropped 5 bases, with 9 bases sitting between them. CDR1 is SNHLY and CDR2 is FYNNEI in the germline V gene. CDR3 size: 14 residues. The CDR3 region has the DNA TGTGCCAGCAGTGAAAGTCTAGCGACCGGGGAGCTGTTTTTT. Protein sequence: CASSESLATGELFF. The full variable domain, in which reference TRBV2 and TRBJ2-2 provide the parts outside the CDR3, is EPEVTQTPSHQVTQMGQEVILRCVPISNHLYFYWYRQILGQKVEFLVSFYNNEISEKSEIFDDQFSVERPDGSNFTLKIRSTKLEDSAMYFCASSESLATGELFFGEGSRLTVL.

This clonotype has more than one count but fewer than ten. This chain links TRBV7-8 with TRBJ2-1, with 8 bases identical to TRBD2. The CDR3 length is 14 residues. Trimming removed 3 bases from V and 8 bases from J; junction bases left unmatched: 6. Germline lookup yields CDR1 SGHVS and CDR2 FQNEAQ. CDR3 bases: TGTGCCAGCAGCTTCAGCGGGAGAGTCTATGAGCAGTTCTTC. Its protein product is CASSFSGRVYEQFF. Full variable domain (outside the CDR3, taken from reference TRBV7-8 and TRBJ2-1): GAGVSQSPRYKVAKRGQDVALRCDPISGHVSLFWYQQALGQGPEFLTYFQNEAQLDKSGLPSDRFFAERPEGSVSTLKIQRTQQEDSAVYLCASSFSGRVYEQFFGPGTRLTVL.

The rearrangement uses TRBV4-1 and TRBJ2-7; 8 nucleotides line up with TRBD1. The CDR3 length is 14 residues. With 4 bases clipped from V and 6 bases from J, the junction kept 8 bases outside the gene matches. The V gene's germline CDR1 is MGHRA and CDR2 YSYEKL. The CDR3 reads CASSPWTGSGEQYF. CDR3 coding DNA: TGCGCCAGCAGCCCGTGGACAGGGTCGGGCGAGCAGTACTTC.

Only a few counts were recorded for this clonotype. The chain has TRBV7-9 and TRBJ2-2; D not resolved. CDR3 length: 14 residues. Trimming shortened V by 1 base and J by 6 bases, and 9 bases separated the two germline ends. CDR1 and CDR2 from the germline V gene are SEHNR and FQNEAQ (reference sequence). The CDR3 DNA follows: TGTGCCAGCAGCTTAGGAGTAGATTCCGGGGAGCTGTTTTTT. This translates into CASSLGVDSGELFF. The full variable domain, completed using reference TRBV7-9 and TRBJ2-2, is DTGVSQNPRHKITKRGQNVTFRCDPISEHNRLYWYRQTLGQGPEFLTYFQNEAQLEKSRLLSDRFSAERPKGSFSTLEIQRTEQGDSAMYLCASSLGVDSGELFFGEGSRLTVL.

CDR3 sequence: CASSLSIARGGPEKLFF. The DNA of the CDR3 is TGTGCCAGCAGCCTCTCCATCGCCAGGGGGGGCCCAGAAAAACTGTTTTTT. The genes are TRBV14 and TRBJ1-4, with 7 bases fitting TRBD1. Trimming took 4 bases from V and 8 from J; bases not matched to a gene: 16. The CDR3 is made up of 17 amino acids. CDR1 and CDR2 from the germline V gene are SGHDN and FVKESK.

This clonotype showed up just a few times. The chain combines TRBV14 with TRBJ2-3; a possible D gene is TRBD2 (6 bases). Germline V gene lookup returns CDR1 SGHDN and CDR2 FVKESK. The CDR3 spans 16 residues. V was trimmed by 5 bases and J by 6 bases, leaving 21 bases between them. The CDR3 loop is CASSYGIAALRDTQYF. CDR3 DNA sequence: TGTGCCAGCAGCTATGGGATAGCGGCATTAAGGGATACGCAGTATTTT.

The table lists this clonotype with a count of one. The rearrangement joins TRBV24-1 to TRBJ2-2; D call uncertain. This CDR3 has 13 residues. Trimming removed 4 bases at V and 6 bases at J, with 8 bases between. Germline lookup yields CDR1 KGHDR and CDR2 SFDVKD. The CDR3 loop reads CATSEGYAGELFF. The CDR3 nucleotides are TGTGCCACCAGTGAAGGGTACGCCGGGGAGCTGTTTTTT.

This chain connects TRBV27 to TRBJ2-1; D uncertain. The ends were cut back, 4 bases at V and 3 bases at J, with 19 bases in the middle. Looked up from germline, CDR1 is MNHEY and CDR2 is SMNVEV (reference sequence). This CDR3 is 17 amino acids long. This chain's CDR3 is CASSSLDLHILYNEQFF. The CDR3, as DNA: TGTGCCAGCAGTTCGTTAGACCTTCATATTCTCTACAATGAGCAGTTCTTC.

This chain joins TRBV7-2 and TRBJ2-5; 7 bases match TRBD1. The germline gives CDR1 SGHTA, CDR2 FQGNSA. The CDR3 is 14 amino acids. V lost 5 bases to trimming and J lost 4 bases; unmatched junction nucleotides: 7. This CDR3 is CASSPQGSGETQYF. The DNA of the CDR3 is TGTGCCAGCAGCCCACAGGGGAGTGGAGAGACCCAGTACTTC.

This clonotype has a count of ten or more. This chain joins TRBV20-1 and TRBJ2-7; D is unclear. The V end was cut by 4 bases, the J end by 1 base, with 8 bases between. In germline, CDR1 is DFQATT, CDR2 SNEGSKA (reference sequence). CDR3 length: 12 amino acids. The CDR3 DNA reads as TGCAGTGCTACTGGGTCATCCTACGAGCAGTACTTC. Translated, it gives CSATGSSYEQYF.